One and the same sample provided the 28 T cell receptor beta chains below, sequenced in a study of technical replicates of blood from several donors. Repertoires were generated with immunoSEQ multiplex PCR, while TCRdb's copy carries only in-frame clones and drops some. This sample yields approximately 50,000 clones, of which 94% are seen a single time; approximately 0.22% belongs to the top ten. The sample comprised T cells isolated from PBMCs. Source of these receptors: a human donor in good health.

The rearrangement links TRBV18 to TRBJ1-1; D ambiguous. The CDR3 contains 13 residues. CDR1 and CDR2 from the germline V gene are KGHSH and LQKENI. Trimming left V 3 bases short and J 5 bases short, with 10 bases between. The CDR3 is CASSPRVDTEAFF. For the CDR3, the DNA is TGTGCCAGCTCACCCCGCGTCGATACTGAAGCTTTCTTT.

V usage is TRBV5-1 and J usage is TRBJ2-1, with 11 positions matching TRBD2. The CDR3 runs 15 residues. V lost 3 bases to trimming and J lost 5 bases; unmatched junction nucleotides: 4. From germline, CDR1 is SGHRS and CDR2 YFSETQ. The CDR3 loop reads CASSSLAGGNNEQFF. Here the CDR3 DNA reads TGCGCCAGCAGCTCTCTAGCGGGAGGTAACAATGAGCAGTTCTTC.

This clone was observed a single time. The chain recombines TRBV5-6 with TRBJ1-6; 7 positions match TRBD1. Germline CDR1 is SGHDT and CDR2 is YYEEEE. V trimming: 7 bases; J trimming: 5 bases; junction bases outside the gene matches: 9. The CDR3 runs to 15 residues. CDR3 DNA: TGTGCCAGCTTTTACCGGGACAGTCATAATTCACCCCTCCACTTT. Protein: CASFYRDSHNSPLHF.

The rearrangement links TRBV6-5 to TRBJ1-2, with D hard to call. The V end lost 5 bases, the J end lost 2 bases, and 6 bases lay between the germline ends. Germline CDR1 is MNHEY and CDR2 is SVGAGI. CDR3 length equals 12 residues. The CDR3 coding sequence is TGTGCCAGCAGTCCGAGGAACTATGGCTACACCTTC. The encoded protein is CASSPRNYGYTF.

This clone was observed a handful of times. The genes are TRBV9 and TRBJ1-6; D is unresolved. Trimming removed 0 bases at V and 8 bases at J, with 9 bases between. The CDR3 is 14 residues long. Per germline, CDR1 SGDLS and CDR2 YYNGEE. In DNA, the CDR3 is TGTGCCAGCAGCGTAGCGATTACTGATTCACCCCTCCACTTT. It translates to CASSVAITDSPLHF.

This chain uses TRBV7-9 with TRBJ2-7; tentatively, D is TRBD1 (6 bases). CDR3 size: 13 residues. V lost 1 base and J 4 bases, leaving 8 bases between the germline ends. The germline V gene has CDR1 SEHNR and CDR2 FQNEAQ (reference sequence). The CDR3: CASSLGQEYEQYF. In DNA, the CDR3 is TGTGCCAGCAGCTTAGGACAGGAGTACGAGCAGTACTTC. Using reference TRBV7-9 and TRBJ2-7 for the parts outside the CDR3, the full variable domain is DTGVSQNPRHKITKRGQNVTFRCDPISEHNRLYWYRQTLGQGPEFLTYFQNEAQLEKSRLLSDRFSAERPKGSFSTLEIQRTEQGDSAMYLCASSLGQEYEQYFGPGTRLTVT.

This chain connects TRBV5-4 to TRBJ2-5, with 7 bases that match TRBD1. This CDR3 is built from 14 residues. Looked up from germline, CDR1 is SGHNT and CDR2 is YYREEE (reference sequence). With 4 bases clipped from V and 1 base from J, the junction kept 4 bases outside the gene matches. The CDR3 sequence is CASSPGTAQETQYF. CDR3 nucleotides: TGTGCCAGCAGCCCCGGGACAGCCCAAGAGACCCAGTACTTC.

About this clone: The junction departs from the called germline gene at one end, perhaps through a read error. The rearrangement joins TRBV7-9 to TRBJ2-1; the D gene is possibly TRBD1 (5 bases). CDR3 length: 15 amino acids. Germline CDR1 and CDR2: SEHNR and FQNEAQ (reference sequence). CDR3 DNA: TGTGCCAGCAGTTTCCCTAGGGGCTCCTTCAATGAGCAGTTCTTC. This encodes CASSFPRGSFNEQFF.

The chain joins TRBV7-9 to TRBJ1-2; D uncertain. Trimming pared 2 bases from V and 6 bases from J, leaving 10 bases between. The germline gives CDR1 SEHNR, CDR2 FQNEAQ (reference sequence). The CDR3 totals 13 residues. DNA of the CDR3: TGTGCCAGCAGCTTATACTTAACCCATGGCTACACCTTC. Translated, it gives CASSLYLTHGYTF.

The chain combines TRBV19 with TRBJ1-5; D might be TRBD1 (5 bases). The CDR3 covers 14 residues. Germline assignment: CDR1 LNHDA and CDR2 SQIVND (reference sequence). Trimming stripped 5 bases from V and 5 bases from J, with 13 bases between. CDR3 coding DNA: TGTGCCAGTAGTTACCGGACCAGGGATCAGCCCCAGCATTTT. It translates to CASSYRTRDQPQHF.

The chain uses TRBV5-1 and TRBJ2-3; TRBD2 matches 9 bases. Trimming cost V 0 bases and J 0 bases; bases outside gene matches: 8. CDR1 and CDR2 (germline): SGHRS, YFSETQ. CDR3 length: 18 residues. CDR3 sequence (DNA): TGCGCCAGCAGCTTGGCTCTAGCGGGGCCCAGCAGCACAGATACGCAGTATTTT. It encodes CASSLALAGPSSTDTQYF. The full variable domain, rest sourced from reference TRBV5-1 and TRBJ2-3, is KAGVTQTPRYLIKTRGQQVTLSCSPISGHRSVSWYQQTPGQGLQFLFEYFSETQRNKGNFPGRFSGRQFSNSRSEMNVSTLELGDSALYLCASSLALAGPSSTDTQYFGPGTRLTVL.

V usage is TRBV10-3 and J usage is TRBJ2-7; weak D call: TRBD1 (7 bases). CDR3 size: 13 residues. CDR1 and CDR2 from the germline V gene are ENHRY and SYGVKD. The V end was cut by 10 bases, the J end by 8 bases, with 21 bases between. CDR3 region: CASRGAGGYQQYF. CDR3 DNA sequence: TGTGCCAGCCGGGGTGCAGGGGGGTACCAGCAGTACTTC.

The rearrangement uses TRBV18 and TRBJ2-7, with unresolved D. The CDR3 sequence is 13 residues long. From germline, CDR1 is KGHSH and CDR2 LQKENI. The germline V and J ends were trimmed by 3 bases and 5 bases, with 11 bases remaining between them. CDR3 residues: CASSPVLRNEQYF. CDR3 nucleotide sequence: TGTGCCAGCTCACCCGTACTAAGGAACGAGCAGTACTTC. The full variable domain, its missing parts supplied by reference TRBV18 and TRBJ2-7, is NAGVMQNPRHLVRRRGQEARLRCSPMKGHSHVYWYRQLPEEGLKFMVYLQKENIIDESGMPKERFSAEFPKEGPSILRIQQVVRGDSAAYFCASSPVLRNEQYFGPGTRLTVT.

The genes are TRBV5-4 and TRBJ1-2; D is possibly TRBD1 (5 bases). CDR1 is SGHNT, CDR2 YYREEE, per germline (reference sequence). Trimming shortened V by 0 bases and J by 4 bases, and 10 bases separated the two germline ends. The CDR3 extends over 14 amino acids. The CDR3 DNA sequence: TGTGCCAGCAGCTTGGTGGGACTAAGCTATGGCTACACCTTC. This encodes CASSLVGLSYGYTF. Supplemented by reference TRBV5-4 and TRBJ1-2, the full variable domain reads ETGVTQSPTHLIKTRGQQVTLRCSSQSGHNTVSWYQQALGQGPQFIFQYYREEENGRGNFPPRFSGLQFPNYSSELNVNALELDDSALYLCASSLVGLSYGYTFGSGTRLTVV.

DNA for the CDR3: TGCGCCAGCAGCTTGACCGCGACTAGCGGCAACCTTTACAATGAGCAGTTCTTC. Its protein is CASSLTATSGNLYNEQFF. The chain combines TRBV5-1 with TRBJ2-1; 9 bases map to TRBD2. The CDR3 extends over 18 amino acids. CDR1 is SGHRS and CDR2 is YFSETQ in the germline V gene. V lost 1 base and J lost 4; bases outside the gene matches: 12.

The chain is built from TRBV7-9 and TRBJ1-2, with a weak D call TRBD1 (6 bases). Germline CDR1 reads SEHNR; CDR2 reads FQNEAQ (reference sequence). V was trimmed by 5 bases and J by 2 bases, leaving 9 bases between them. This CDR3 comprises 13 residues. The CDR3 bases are TGTGCCAGCAGCCCTACAGGGAACTATGGCTACACCTTC. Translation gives CASSPTGNYGYTF.

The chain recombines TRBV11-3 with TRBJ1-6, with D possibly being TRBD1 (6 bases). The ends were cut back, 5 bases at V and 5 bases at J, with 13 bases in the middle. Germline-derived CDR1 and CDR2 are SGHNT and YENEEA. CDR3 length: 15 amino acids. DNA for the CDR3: TGTGCCAGCAGCCCCCGGGACACTGATAATTCACCCCTCCACTTT. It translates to CASSPRDTDNSPLHF.

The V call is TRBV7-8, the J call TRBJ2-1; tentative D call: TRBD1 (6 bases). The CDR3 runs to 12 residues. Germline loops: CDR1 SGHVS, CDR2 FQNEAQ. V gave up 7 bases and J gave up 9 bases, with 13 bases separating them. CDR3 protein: CASTLNRVEQFF. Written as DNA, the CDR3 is TGTGCCAGCACCCTGAACAGGGTTGAGCAGTTCTTC.

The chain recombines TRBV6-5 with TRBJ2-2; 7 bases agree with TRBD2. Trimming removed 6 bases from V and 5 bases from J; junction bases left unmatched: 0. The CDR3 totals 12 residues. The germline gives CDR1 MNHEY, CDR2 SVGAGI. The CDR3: CASRRGTGELFF. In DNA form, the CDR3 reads TGTGCCAGCAGGCGGGGGACCGGGGAGCTGTTTTTT.

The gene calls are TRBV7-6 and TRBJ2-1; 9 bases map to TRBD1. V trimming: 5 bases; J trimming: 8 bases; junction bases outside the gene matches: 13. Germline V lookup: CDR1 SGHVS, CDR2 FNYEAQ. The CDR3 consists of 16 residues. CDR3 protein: CASSRDREGSGDEQFF. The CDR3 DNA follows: TGTGCCAGCAGCAGGGACAGGGAAGGGTCTGGCGATGAGCAGTTCTTC.

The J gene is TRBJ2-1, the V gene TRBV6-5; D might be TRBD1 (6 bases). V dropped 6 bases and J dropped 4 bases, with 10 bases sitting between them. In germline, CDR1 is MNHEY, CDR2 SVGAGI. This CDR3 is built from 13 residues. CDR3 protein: CASSDQGYNEQFF. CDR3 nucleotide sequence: TGTGCCAGCAGCGACCAGGGGTACAATGAGCAGTTCTTC.

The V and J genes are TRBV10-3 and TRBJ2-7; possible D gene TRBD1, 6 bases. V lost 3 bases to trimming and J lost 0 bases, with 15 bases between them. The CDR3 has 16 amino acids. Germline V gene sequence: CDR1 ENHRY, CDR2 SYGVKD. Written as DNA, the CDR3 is TGTGCCATCAGTGACCCTACGACAGGAGGCTCCTACGAGCAGTACTTC. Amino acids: CAISDPTTGGSYEQYF.

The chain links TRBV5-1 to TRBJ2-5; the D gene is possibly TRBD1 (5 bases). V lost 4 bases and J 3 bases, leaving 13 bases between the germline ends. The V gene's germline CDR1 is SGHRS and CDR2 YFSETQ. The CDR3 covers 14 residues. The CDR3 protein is CASSLGRAKETQYF. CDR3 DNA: TGCGCCAGCAGCCTGGGCAGGGCAAAAGAGACCCAGTACTTC.

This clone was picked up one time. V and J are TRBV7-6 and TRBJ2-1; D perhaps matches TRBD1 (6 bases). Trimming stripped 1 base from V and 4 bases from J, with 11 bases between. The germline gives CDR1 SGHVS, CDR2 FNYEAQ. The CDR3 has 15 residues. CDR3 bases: TGTGCCAGCAGCTTAGACCCAGGGGTTTACAATGAGCAGTTCTTC. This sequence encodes CASSLDPGVYNEQFF.

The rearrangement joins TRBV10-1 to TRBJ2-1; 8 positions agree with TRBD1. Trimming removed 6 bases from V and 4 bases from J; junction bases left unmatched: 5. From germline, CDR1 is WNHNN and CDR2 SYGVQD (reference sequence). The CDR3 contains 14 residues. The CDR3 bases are TGCGCCAGCAGCCCGGGACAGGTTTACAATGAGCAGTTCTTC. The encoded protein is CASSPGQVYNEQFF.

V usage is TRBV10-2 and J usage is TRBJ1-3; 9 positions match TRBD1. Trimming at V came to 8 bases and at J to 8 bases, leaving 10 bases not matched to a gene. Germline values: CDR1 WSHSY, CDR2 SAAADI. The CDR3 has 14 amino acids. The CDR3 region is CASGKGQGVDTIYF. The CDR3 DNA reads TGCGCCAGCGGCAAGGGACAGGGTGTGGACACCATATATTTT.

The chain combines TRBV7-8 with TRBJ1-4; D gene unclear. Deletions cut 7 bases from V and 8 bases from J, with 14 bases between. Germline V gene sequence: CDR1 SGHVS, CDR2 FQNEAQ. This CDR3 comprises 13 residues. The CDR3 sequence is CASTISTREKLFF. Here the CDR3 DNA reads TGTGCCAGCACCATCTCGACACGGGAAAAACTGTTTTTT.

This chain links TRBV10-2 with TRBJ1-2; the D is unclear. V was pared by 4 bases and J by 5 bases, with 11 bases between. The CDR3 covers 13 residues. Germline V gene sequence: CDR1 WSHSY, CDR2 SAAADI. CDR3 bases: TGCGCCAGCAGTGGAGGTGGACTGTATGGCTACACCTTC. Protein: CASSGGGLYGYTF.